The 31 T cell receptor beta chains in this list originate from one sample, sequenced in a study of response to subunit inactivated influenza vaccine. Each CDR3 protein is one row after TCRdb ran MiXCR on the RT-PCR reads. The sample has 450,000 to 600,000 distinct CDR3 sequences; 16% are singletons. The material was CD4+ T cells sorted from PBMCs, obtained roughly 24 months after vaccination. These receptor sequences come from a man between 50 and 75 years old who received an inactivated influenza vaccine.

This chain connects TRBV4-3 to TRBJ1-1; possibly TRBD1 for D (5 bases). In germline, CDR1 is LGHNA, CDR2 YSLEER. The CDR3 runs 16 residues. Trimming shortened V by 0 bases and J by 1 base, and 12 bases separated the two germline ends. CDR3 bases: TGCGCCAGCAGCCAAGATCTAGGCACAGGGAACACTGAAGCTTTCTTT. It translates to CASSQDLGTGNTEAFF.

This clonotype was seen only a few times. The genes are TRBV20-1 and TRBJ1-5; tentative D call: TRBD1 (6 bases). The V end was cut by 6 bases, the J end by 9 bases, with 21 bases between. CDR3 length equals 14 residues. The germline V gene has CDR1 DFQATT and CDR2 SNEGSKA (reference sequence). CDR3 sequence reads: CSAVPGSPRGPQHF. CDR3 nucleotide sequence: TGCAGTGCCGTCCCCGGGAGCCCCAGGGGGCCCCAGCATTTT.

The chain carries TRBV28 and TRBJ2-1; D possibly corresponds to TRBD2 (6 bases). V lost 6 bases and J 1 base, leaving 13 bases between the germline ends. This CDR3 spans 15 amino acids. CDR1 is MDHEN, CDR2 SYDVKM, per germline. CDR3 sequence (DNA): TGTGCCAGCAGGATTTCCGGGACTTCCTACAATGAGCAGTTCTTC. This translates into CASRISGTSYNEQFF.

Comments on this clonotype: A read error may account for a junction end that differs from germline. The rearrangement joins TRBV4-1 to TRBJ1-2; D not certain. Germline lookup yields CDR1 MGHRA and CDR2 YSYEKL. The CDR3 runs 17 residues. CDR3 protein: CDSSRNPMGIATYGYTF. Here the CDR3 DNA reads TGCGACAGCAGCCGGAACCCCATGGGGATTGCGACCTATGGCTACACCTTC.

The V and J genes are TRBV20-1 and TRBJ1-2, with D hard to call. The CDR3 length is 9 residues. Germline V gives CDR1 DFQATT, CDR2 SNEGSKA (reference sequence). Trimming shortened V by 0 bases and J by 7 bases, and 0 bases separated the two germline ends. The CDR3 DNA follows: TGCAGTGCTAGAGATGGCTACACCTTC. Encoded protein: CSARDGYTF.

This clonotype was recorded many times. CDR3 DNA: TGTGCCAGCGGGGACACTGAAGCTTTCTTT. It translates to CASGDTEAFF. The genes are TRBV3-1 and TRBJ1-1; D ambiguous. Trimming took 8 bases from V and 3 from J, leaving 4 bases between them. This CDR3 region has 10 residues. In germline, CDR1 is LGHDT, CDR2 YNNKEL (reference sequence).

This chain links TRBV4-2 with TRBJ2-3; D unclear. The V and J ends lost 0 bases and 6 bases respectively, with 7 bases between them. Looked up from germline, CDR1 is LGHNA and CDR2 is YNFKEQ. The CDR3 contains 13 residues. For the CDR3, the DNA is TGTGCCAGCAGCCAAGACTTCCGGGATACGCAGTATTTT. Translating it yields CASSQDFRDTQYF.

V and J are TRBV11-1 and TRBJ2-3; no clear D. This CDR3 spans 14 amino acids. The germline gives CDR1 SGHAT, CDR2 FQDESV (reference sequence). V was cut by 1 base and J by 5 bases, with 10 bases left in between. The CDR3 region is CASSLGSIRDTQYF. DNA for the CDR3: TGTGCCAGCAGCTTAGGGAGCATTAGAGATACGCAGTATTTT.

The table lists this clonotype with many counts. The chain uses TRBV4-1 and TRBJ1-2; tentatively, D is TRBD1 (6 bases). CDR3 length: 15 amino acids. Germline values: CDR1 MGHRA, CDR2 YSYEKL. Trimming took off 1 base at V and 8 bases at J, with 17 bases between the two ends. Here the CDR3 reads CASSQGTNRDGGYTF. The CDR3 DNA follows: TGCGCCAGCAGCCAAGGGACAAACAGGGACGGCGGCTACACCTTC.

V usage is TRBV9 and J usage is TRBJ2-1; no reliable D call. The CDR3 covers 14 residues. The germline V and J ends were trimmed by 0 bases and 8 bases, with 12 bases remaining between them. Germline assignment: CDR1 SGDLS and CDR2 YYNGEE. CDR3 DNA sequence: TGTGCCAGCAGCGTAGAGCCTAGTGGGTATGAGCAGTTCTTC. Its translation: CASSVEPSGYEQFF.

There are a few counts of this clonotype. V and J are TRBV4-3 and TRBJ2-1; no clear D gene. The CDR3 spans 15 residues. The germline gives CDR1 LGHNA, CDR2 YSLEER. Trimming cost V 0 bases and J 3 bases, with 9 bases left between them. The CDR3 nucleotides read TGCGCCAGCAGCCAAGATATGCAAGTCTACAATGAGCAGTTCTTC. Amino acid sequence: CASSQDMQVYNEQFF.

V is TRBV7-9 and J is TRBJ2-1; 10 bases match TRBD1. The CDR3 is made up of 15 amino acids. V gave up 4 bases and J gave up 7 bases; unmatched junction bases: 7. Germline CDR1 and CDR2: SEHNR and FQNEAQ (reference sequence). CDR3 in DNA: TGTGCCAGCAGCTCCGGGACAGGGGTGGGGAATGAGCAGTTCTTC. Translating gives CASSSGTGVGNEQFF.

This sequence joins TRBV20-1 and TRBJ1-3; D perhaps matches TRBD1 (5 bases). The V end lost 3 bases, the J end lost 3 bases, and 9 bases lay between the germline ends. This CDR3 has 13 residues. From germline, CDR1 is DFQATT and CDR2 SNEGSKA (reference sequence). The CDR3 DNA follows: TGCAGTGCTAGTGGGGGGGGTGGAAACACCATATATTTT. Its translation is CSASGGGGNTIYF.

This clonotype turned up a few times. The J gene is TRBJ2-2, the V gene TRBV4-2, with a weak D call TRBD1 (5 bases). The V and J ends lost 1 base and 2 bases respectively, with 8 bases between them. Germline CDR1 reads LGHNA; CDR2 reads YNFKEQ. This CDR3 is built from 15 residues. CDR3 DNA sequence: TGTGCCAGCAGCCAAGCCAGGGAAAACACCGGGGAGCTGTTTTTT. Translated: CASSQARENTGELFF.

This clonotype was seen only a few times. The chain recombines TRBV12-3 or TRBV12-4 with TRBJ2-3; 9 bases fit TRBD1. J gave up 3 bases and V 6 bases, and 16 bases lay outside the gene matches. The CDR3 length is 18 residues. The CDR3 DNA sequence: TGTGCCAGCAGACGTTCACAGGGGGCTAGGTTTACAACAGATACGCAGTATTTT. It codes for CASRRSQGARFTTDTQYF.

This clonotype was seen repeatedly, ten times or more. This rearrangement joins TRBV5-4 to TRBJ2-5, with 13 bases lining up with TRBD2. The CDR3 has 17 amino acids. CDR1 and CDR2 from the germline V gene are SGHNT and YYREEE (reference sequence). V lost 0 bases and J lost 5; bases outside the gene matches: 7. CDR3 sequence: CASSLDGLAGVGETQYF. In DNA, the CDR3 is TGTGCCAGCAGCTTGGACGGACTAGCGGGAGTTGGGGAGACCCAGTACTTC.

This clonotype has only a few counts. This chain connects TRBV29-1 to TRBJ1-1, with D uncertain. The germline CDR1 and CDR2 sequences are SQVTM and ANQGSEA. CDR3 length: 12 residues. Trimming pared 4 bases from V and 5 bases from J, leaving 11 bases between. CDR3 loop: CSVVSGRTEAFF. The CDR3 DNA reads as TGCAGCGTTGTTTCCGGAAGGACTGAAGCTTTCTTT.

This chain connects TRBV6-5 to TRBJ1-2, with no clear D. CDR1 MNHEY and CDR2 SVGAGI come from the germline V gene. Trimming left V 6 bases short and J 1 base short, with 15 bases between. The CDR3 spans 15 residues. CDR3 sequence: CASSSRRNFNYGYTF. The CDR3 nucleotides are TGTGCCAGCAGCTCCCGACGTAATTTTAACTATGGCTACACCTTC.

The chain employs TRBV11-2 and TRBJ2-1, with 10 bases aligning to TRBD2. The CDR3 is 15 amino acids. The germline CDR1 and CDR2 sequences are SGHAT and FQNNGV. The V segment lost 5 bases and the J segment 5 bases; nucleotides outside the gene matches: 6. CDR3 sequence: CASSVTSGDNNEQFF. The DNA of the CDR3 is TGTGCCAGCAGCGTCACTAGCGGGGATAACAATGAGCAGTTCTTC. The variable domain in full, with the rest retrieved from reference TRBV11-2 and TRBJ2-1, is EAGVAQSPRYKIIEKRQSVAFWCNPISGHATLYWYQQILGQGPKLLIQFQNNGVVDDSQLPKDRFSAERLKGVDSTLKIQPAKLEDSAVYLCASSVTSGDNNEQFFGPGTRLTVL.

The rearrangement joins TRBV12-3 or TRBV12-4 to TRBJ1-6; D unclear. CDR3 length: 13 amino acids. Trimming took off 2 bases at V and 7 bases at J, with 6 bases between the two ends. In nucleotides, the CDR3 is TGTGCCAGCAGTTTACTCTGGAATTCACCCCTCCACTTT. Amino acid sequence: CASSLLWNSPLHF.

This clonotype has just a few counts. The genes are TRBV4-1 and TRBJ2-2, with TRBD1 identical over 7 bases. This CDR3 contains 18 residues. The V gene end was trimmed by 0 bases and the J gene end by 4 bases; junction bases not matched to a gene: 11. Germline V lookup: CDR1 MGHRA, CDR2 YSYEKL. CDR3 amino acids: CASSQEGTVLLRTGELFF. The CDR3 DNA reads as TGCGCCAGCAGCCAAGAGGGGACAGTTCTCTTGCGCACCGGGGAGCTGTTTTTT.

The CDR3 nucleotides read TGTGCCAGCACTGTCCGGGACCGTGACGAGCAGTACTTC. It specifies CASTVRDRDEQYF. This sequence joins TRBV28 and TRBJ2-7, with D perhaps TRBD1 or TRBD2 (5 bases each). V was pared by 7 bases and J by 5 bases, with 15 bases between. The CDR3 is 13 amino acids. Per germline, CDR1 MDHEN and CDR2 SYDVKM.

This clonotype was seen ten or more times. This rearrangement joins TRBV5-1 to TRBJ1-2; weak D call: TRBD1 (5 bases). Germline loops: CDR1 SGHRS, CDR2 YFSETQ. This CDR3 region has 16 residues. Between the trimmed V and J ends, which lost 4 bases and 3 bases, there was a span of 19 bases. Written as DNA, the CDR3 is TGCGCCAGCAGCCCTACCGGGACTCCAATACACTATGGCTACACCTTC. Amino acids: CASSPTGTPIHYGYTF.

Note on this clonotype: A much more abundant neighbour one base away suggests this may be a read error. The chain links TRBV7-9 to TRBJ2-1; D might be TRBD1 or TRBD2, each matching 5 bases. This CDR3 spans 15 amino acids. V was pared by 5 bases and J by 6 bases, with 17 bases between. In germline, CDR1 is SEHNR, CDR2 FQNEAQ (reference sequence). This CDR3 is CASSNRDLSSNEQFF. CDR3 coding DNA: TGTGCCAGCAGCAACCGGGACCTATCTTCCAATGAGCAGTTCTTC.

This clonotype showed up many times. V and J are TRBV7-6 and TRBJ2-7, with D unclear. Germline V gene data show CDR1 as SGHVS and CDR2 as FNYEAQ. V lost 4 bases and J lost 3, with 4 bases in between. This CDR3 has 11 amino acids. CDR3 region: CASSSNYEQYF. The CDR3 nucleotides are TGTGCCAGCAGCTCGAACTACGAGCAGTACTTC.

The CDR3 sequence: CASSPRGWEQYF. The CDR3 DNA sequence: TGTGCCAGCAGTCCACGGGGGTGGGAGCAGTACTTC. The rearrangement links TRBV12-3 or TRBV12-4 to TRBJ2-7, with D perhaps TRBD2 (6 bases). The CDR3 length is 12 residues. V lost 5 bases to trimming and J lost 7 bases, with 12 bases between them.

V is TRBV20-1 and J is TRBJ1-2; tentative D call: TRBD1 (5 bases). Germline V gene data show CDR1 as DFQATT and CDR2 as SNEGSKA (reference sequence). The CDR3 is made up of 11 amino acids. V dropped 5 bases and J dropped 8 bases, with 12 bases sitting between them. The CDR3 region has the DNA TGCAGTGCTTCTCCTAACAGGGGCTACACCTTC. Its protein is CSASPNRGYTF.

This clonotype was counted only a few times. The V call is TRBV13, the J call TRBJ1-2; possible D gene TRBD1, 6 bases. The ends were cut back, 6 bases at V and 10 bases at J, with 18 bases in the middle. This CDR3 is built from 13 residues. From germline, CDR1 is PRHDT and CDR2 FYEKMQ (reference sequence). The CDR3 region has the DNA TGTGCCAGCAGGCTTATCGGGACAATTGCCTACACCTTC. Translating gives CASRLIGTIAYTF.

This chain joins TRBV5-1 and TRBJ2-7, with a possible D match to TRBD1 (7 bases). V dropped 5 bases and J dropped 3 bases, with 18 bases sitting between them. CDR1 is SGHRS, CDR2 YFSETQ, per germline. This CDR3 region has 15 residues. The CDR3 DNA sequence: TGCGCCAGCAGGCAGCAGGGGGGCGCCTTCTACGAGCAGTACTTC. It specifies CASRQQGGAFYEQYF.

This chain connects TRBV12-3 or TRBV12-4 to TRBJ2-7; tentative D call: TRBD1 (5 bases). V was shortened by 3 bases and J by 6 bases, with 9 bases between the two germline ends. The CDR3 sequence is 12 residues long. The CDR3 loop is CASSLSGLEQYF. The CDR3 DNA reads as TGTGCCAGCAGTTTGTCAGGGCTCGAGCAGTACTTC.

This clonotype was detected only a few times. The CDR3 sequence is CASSPGTGPQETQYF. CDR3 coding DNA: TGTGCCAGCTCACCCGGGACAGGACCCCAAGAGACCCAGTACTTC. This chain joins TRBV18 and TRBJ2-5; 8 bases line up with TRBD1. The CDR3 loop spans 15 amino acids. The trim removed 3 bases at V and 1 base at J, leaving 4 bases unmatched. Germline-derived CDR1 and CDR2 are KGHSH and LQKENI.